This T cell receptor (beta chain) is drawn from a study of blood T cell repertoires in COVID-19. Study details: COVID-19 samples from acute and convalescent phases originated in the United States, Italy and Spain.

Produced via immunoSEQ multiplex PCR; TCRdb's table is partial and in-frame only. The sample lists about 340,000 clones; 92% were seen once. Germline CDR1 is SGHTA and CDR2 is FQGNSA. With V trimmed by 0 bases and J by 5 bases, 6 bases remained unmatched. This CDR3 contains 16 residues. Participants came from around 25 US areas, aged roughly 18 to 95 years. This chain connects TRBV7-2 to TRBJ1-2, with 10 bases aligning to TRBD1. This TCR was sampled from a woman aged 25 to 39 who had recovered from COVID-19. The sequencing sample was made of PBMCs or T cells enriched from blood (not recorded which). The CDR3 nucleotides read TGTGCCAGCAGCTTAGCAACCGGGACAGGGGTTTATGGCTACACCTTC. Residues: CASSLATGTGVYGYTF.